The 6 T cell receptor beta chains below were found in one sample sequenced in a study of T cell responses to AZD1222 COVID-19 vaccine. Only in-frame clones appear in the TCRdb table, and some are missing; sequencing was by immunoSEQ multiplex PCR. Here the sample spans 55,000 to 65,000 clones, about 80% being singletons. Sample: peripheral blood, taken 28 days after the second AZD1222 dose. The receptors shown here come from an adult who received the AZD1222 COVID-19 vaccine.

The chain joins TRBV30 to TRBJ1-6, with 8 bases identical to TRBD1. This CDR3 region has 14 residues. After removal of 3 bases from V and 9 bases from J, the junction contained 7 bases not matched to a gene. CDR1 is GTSNPN and CDR2 is SVGIG in the germline V gene (reference sequence). The CDR3 protein is CAWRGQGFGSPLHF. For the CDR3, the DNA is TGTGCCTGGAGAGGACAGGGTTTTGGTTCACCCCTCCACTTT.

The J gene is TRBJ1-6, the V gene TRBV6-5, with D unresolved. This CDR3 has 13 amino acids. The germline V gene has CDR1 MNHEY and CDR2 SVGAGI. V lost 0 bases and J lost 8, with 5 bases in between. CDR3 region: CASSYSWDSPLHF. DNA of the CDR3: TGTGCCAGCAGTTACTCGTGGGATTCACCCCTCCACTTT.

This rearrangement joins TRBV28 to TRBJ1-1; perhaps TRBD1 as D (5 bases). Trimming cost V 6 bases and J 7 bases, with 18 bases left between them. The CDR3 covers 14 residues. Looked up from germline, CDR1 is MDHEN and CDR2 is SYDVKM. Written as DNA, the CDR3 is TGTGCCAGCAGGGGGGGATCAGTGCTACTTGAAGCTTTCTTT. This sequence encodes CASRGGSVLLEAFF.

The chain combines TRBV9 with TRBJ2-1; D gene ambiguous. CDR1 and CDR2 (germline): SGDLS, YYNGEE. Trimming stripped 0 bases from V and 5 bases from J, with 9 bases between. The CDR3 totals 14 residues. Here the CDR3 reads CASSVEGWNNEQFF. CDR3 sequence (DNA): TGTGCCAGCAGCGTAGAAGGGTGGAACAATGAGCAGTTCTTC.

This clone was seen a single time. This chain connects TRBV2 to TRBJ1-5, with a possible D match to TRBD1 (5 bases). The CDR3 is made up of 14 amino acids. V was pared by 7 bases and J by 0 bases, with 10 bases between. CDR1 SNHLY and CDR2 FYNNEI come from the germline V gene. CDR3 sequence reads: CASTGGNSNQPQHF. For the CDR3, the DNA is TGTGCCAGCACGGGGGGAAATAGCAATCAGCCCCAGCATTTT.

V and J are TRBV7-2 and TRBJ2-7; perhaps TRBD1 as D (5 bases). Per the germline V gene, CDR1 is SGHTA and CDR2 is FQGNSA. V dropped 6 bases and J dropped 3 bases, with 18 bases sitting between them. The CDR3 loop spans 15 amino acids. This CDR3 reads CASSSTATAFYEQYF. The CDR3 DNA follows: TGTGCCAGCAGTTCAACCGCGACAGCGTTCTACGAGCAGTACTTC.